These 5 T cell receptor beta chains originate from one sample sequenced in a study of cytomegalovirus exposure and HLA in healthy donors. Some clones are missing from TCRdb's copy, which holds only in-frame ones; the method was immunoSEQ multiplex PCR. In the table there are some 320,000 clones, 87% of which are singletons. Input material: PBMCs. The receptor set was obtained from a woman between 25 and 40 years old in good health and CMV-seropositive.

CDR3 bases: TGTGCCAGCAGCTCCCGGGACAGGGCGACTGAAGCTTTCTTT. This codes for CASSSRDRATEAFF. The gene calls are TRBV7-2 and TRBJ1-1; TRBD1 matches at 9 bases. The germline V gene encodes CDR1 SGHTA and CDR2 FQGNSA. This CDR3 comprises 14 residues. V lost 4 bases, J lost 5 bases, and 5 bases stayed unmatched.

The CDR3 coding sequence is TGTGCCATCAGTGAGAAGCCAGGGAACTATGGCTACACCTTC. Residues: CAISEKPGNYGYTF. This chain links TRBV10-3 with TRBJ1-2, with D possibly matching TRBD1 (5 bases). The CDR3 consists of 14 residues. CDR1 and CDR2 (germline): ENHRY, SYGVKD. Trimming shortened V by 2 bases and J by 2 bases, and 9 bases separated the two germline ends.

V gene TRBV11-3 combines with J gene TRBJ2-6; D remains ambiguous. The V gene lost 2 bases and the J gene lost 1 base, with 0 bases spanning the gap. The CDR3 covers 13 residues. Germline V gives CDR1 SGHNT, CDR2 YENEEA. The CDR3 reads CASSLSGANVLTF. The CDR3 DNA sequence: TGTGCCAGCAGCTTATCTGGGGCCAACGTCCTGACTTTC.

Worth noting for this clone: A read error may produce the germline difference seen at one junction end. The V call is TRBV4-3, the J call TRBJ1-2; weak D call: TRBD1 (6 bases). Looked up from germline, CDR1 is LGHNA and CDR2 is YSLEER. This CDR3 is built from 12 residues. CDR3 loop: CASSQAPGVLSF. In DNA form, the CDR3 reads TGCGCCAGCAGCCAAGCCCCAGGGGTGCTCTCCTTC.

This clone has just a few counts. In nucleotides, the CDR3 is TGTGCCAGCAGCTTTACATACGAGCAGTACTTC. As protein: CASSFTYEQYF. The rearrangement links TRBV7-9 to TRBJ2-7; D is unclear. V gave up 3 bases and J gave up 4 bases, with 4 bases separating them. Germline V gene data show CDR1 as SEHNR and CDR2 as FQNEAQ (reference sequence). The CDR3 is 11 amino acids.